The 15 T cell receptor beta chains below come from one sample, sequenced in a study of blood T cell repertoires in COVID-19. Using immunoSEQ multiplex PCR, the repertoire was profiled, and TCRdb retains in-frame clones only, with some absent. The top ten hold roughly 7% of the sample, which has nearly 300,000 clones, approximately 88% seen once. Sequencing was performed on peripheral blood. All receptors derive from a woman aged 25 to 39 who had recovered from COVID-19.

This rearrangement joins TRBV5-6 to TRBJ1-5; 11 nucleotides line up with TRBD1. The junction had 1 base not matched to a gene; V was cut back by 0 bases and J by 5 bases. The germline V gene encodes CDR1 SGHDT and CDR2 YYEEEE. This CDR3 has 15 amino acids. Here the CDR3 DNA reads TGTGCCAGCAGCTTGGTGGGACAGGGGGATCAGCCCCAGCATTTT. Protein sequence: CASSLVGQGDQPQHF.

The V and J genes are TRBV20-1 and TRBJ1-2; 7 bases align to TRBD1. The V gene end was trimmed by 7 bases and the J gene end by 8 bases; junction bases not matched to a gene: 4. The germline CDR1 and CDR2 sequences are DFQATT and SNEGSKA (reference sequence). This CDR3 is 10 amino acids long. This CDR3 is CSVDRDGYTF. The CDR3 DNA is TGCAGTGTAGACAGGGACGGCTACACCTTC.

The gene calls are TRBV19 and TRBJ2-2, with 9 bases aligning to TRBD1. CDR3 length equals 13 residues. Per the germline V gene, CDR1 is LNHDA and CDR2 is SQIVND (reference sequence). The junction had 1 base not matched to a gene; V was cut back by 6 bases and J by 5 bases. CDR3 sequence (DNA): TGTGCCAGTAGGGACAGGGGTACCGGGGAGCTGTTTTTT. The encoded protein is CASRDRGTGELFF.

A word on this clone: Other DNA sequences in the same sample also yield this CDR3. This chain joins TRBV5-4 and TRBJ1-4; 8 bases line up with TRBD1. The V gene's germline CDR1 is SGHNT and CDR2 YYREEE (reference sequence). The CDR3 runs to 14 residues. Trimming cost V 4 bases and J 7 bases; bases outside gene matches: 6. CDR3 in DNA: TGTGCCAGCAGCCTAGGACAGGGCGGTGAAAAACTGTTTTTT. Encoded protein: CASSLGQGGEKLFF.

V and J are TRBV4-2 and TRBJ2-3; D not certain. Trimming left V 1 base short and J 6 bases short, with 8 bases between. The CDR3 runs 13 residues. CDR1 LGHNA and CDR2 YNFKEQ come from the germline V gene. The CDR3: CASSQADGDTQYF. The CDR3 DNA reads as TGTGCCAGCAGCCAAGCTGACGGGGATACGCAGTATTTT.

V usage is TRBV7-6 and J usage is TRBJ2-1; 11 bases agree with TRBD2. Trimming cost V 3 bases and J 5 bases; bases outside gene matches: 3. From germline, CDR1 is SGHVS and CDR2 FNYEAQ. This CDR3 has 15 residues. CDR3 region: CASSFKTSGNNEQFF. CDR3 sequence (DNA): TGTGCCAGCAGCTTCAAGACTAGCGGGAACAATGAGCAGTTCTTC.

The chain combines TRBV7-6 with TRBJ1-2; 9 nucleotides match TRBD1. CDR1 is SGHVS and CDR2 is FNYEAQ in the germline V gene. This CDR3 has 15 amino acids. V lost 5 bases to trimming and J lost 3 bases; unmatched junction nucleotides: 7. The CDR3 region has the DNA TGTGCCAGCAGCCCGGAGGGACAGGGCTACTATGGCTACACCTTC. Residues: CASSPEGQGYYGYTF.

The rearrangement uses TRBV12-3 or TRBV12-4 and TRBJ1-1; TRBD1 is a possible D gene (5 bases). CDR3 length: 12 amino acids. Trimming pared 4 bases from V and 5 bases from J, leaving 8 bases between. The CDR3 spells CASSWGVTEAFF. Here the CDR3 DNA reads TGTGCCAGCAGTTGGGGGGTAACTGAAGCTTTCTTT.

This clone has a count of ten or more. The V call is TRBV7-9, the J call TRBJ2-7; TRBD1 matches at 12 bases. J was trimmed by 4 bases and V by 6 bases; bases with no gene match: 10. The CDR3 totals 16 residues. Per germline, CDR1 SEHNR and CDR2 FQNEAQ (reference sequence). CDR3 protein: CASSPTGTGGPYEQYF. The DNA of the CDR3 is TGTGCCAGCAGTCCCACCGGGACAGGGGGCCCATACGAGCAGTACTTC. The whole variable domain, filled in from reference TRBV7-9 and TRBJ2-7, reads DTGVSQNPRHKITKRGQNVTFRCDPISEHNRLYWYRQTLGQGPEFLTYFQNEAQLEKSRLLSDRFSAERPKGSFSTLEIQRTEQGDSAMYLCASSPTGTGGPYEQYFGPGTRLTVT.

This clone came up once. CDR3 sequence reads: CARMPGQGLGVNLVCNQPQHF. In DNA form, the CDR3 reads TGCGCCAGGATGCCGGGACAGGGGTTAGGGGTGAACCTGGTTTGCAATCAGCCCCAGCATTTT. The chain employs TRBV5-1 and TRBJ1-5, with 10 bases aligning to TRBD1. CDR3 length: 21 residues. CDR1 is SGHRS and CDR2 is YFSETQ in the germline V gene. V shed 8 bases and J 2 bases; nucleotides not matched to a gene: 25.

The chain recombines TRBV2 with TRBJ2-5; D ambiguous. V was clipped by 4 bases and J by 4 bases, with 10 bases between them. The CDR3 totals 13 residues. The germline CDR1 and CDR2 sequences are SNHLY and FYNNEI. CDR3 residues: CASSVPGGETQYF. CDR3 sequence (DNA): TGTGCCAGCAGTGTTCCCGGTGGAGAGACCCAGTACTTC.

The rearrangement links TRBV7-8 to TRBJ2-7, with D possibly TRBD1 on 6 matching bases. Trimming shortened V by 4 bases and J by 4 bases, and 11 bases separated the two germline ends. The CDR3 is 13 amino acids. Germline V gives CDR1 SGHVS, CDR2 FQNEAQ. The DNA of the CDR3 is TGTGCCAGCAGCTCCCTAACAGGGTACGAGCAGTACTTC. Translation: CASSSLTGYEQYF.

The rearrangement uses TRBV9 and TRBJ1-2, with 7 bases identical to TRBD1. CDR3 length: 11 amino acids. Looked up from germline, CDR1 is SGDLS and CDR2 is YYNGEE. Trimming took 8 bases from V and 8 from J; bases not matched to a gene: 6. The CDR3 here is CASENRGGYTF. CDR3 DNA sequence: TGTGCCAGTGAAAACAGGGGAGGCTACACCTTC.

The genes are TRBV5-4 and TRBJ2-7; 11 bases are a match to TRBD1. The CDR3 totals 15 residues. Germline V gives CDR1 SGHNT, CDR2 YYREEE (reference sequence). V lost 0 bases and J lost 4; bases outside the gene matches: 3. CDR3: CASSLGGQGAYEQYF. CDR3 coding DNA: TGTGCCAGCAGCTTGGGCGGACAGGGGGCTTACGAGCAGTACTTC.

The table lists this clone with a few counts. Within the sample, other DNA sequences also encode this same CDR3. The chain has TRBV28 and TRBJ1-2; D might be TRBD1 (5 bases). CDR3 length: 13 amino acids. V dropped 3 bases and J dropped 4 bases, with 9 bases sitting between them. Germline V gene data show CDR1 as MDHEN and CDR2 as SYDVKM. CDR3 sequence: CASSLGQGYGYTF. The CDR3 DNA reads as TGTGCCAGCAGTTTGGGCCAGGGCTATGGCTACACCTTC.